The entry that follows covers one TCR beta chain sequence. What this receptor recognizes is not known. Within one base of it there is no much larger clone, and no base qualities were kept. The donors were roughly 40 Caucasian individuals from Russia, aged roughly 6 to 100 years, who were systemically healthy. Each donor gave ten milliliters of peripheral blood, collected into EDTA-treated Vacutainer tubes. Ficoll-Paque density-gradient centrifugation was used to isolate PBMCs, with at least 7 million obtained per sample. Trizol reagent was used to extract total RNA from PBMCs, with at least 5.5 micrograms per sample. For every donor, an aliquot of PBMCs went through flow cytometry to measure the percentages of naive CD45RAhigh/CD27high T cells. From a lookup of the germline V gene (reference sequence), CDR1 and CDR2 are SGHNT and YYREEE. There are 14 amino acids in the CDR3, from cysteine to phenylalanine inclusive. CDR3 DNA is the only sequence kept; it has 42 bases, read in frame from the first base. V is pruned by 5 bases and J by 3 bases, leaving 6 bases of the junction without a gene match.

This specimen belongs to a study of blood T cells in healthy people across ages (dated by TCRdb to the mid-2010s). For the wider study: In model experiments, template switching captured about one uniquely barcoded TCR beta cDNA molecule for every two T cells. To track age-related changes in TCR beta repertoire diversity, the study relied on deep sequencing normalized with unique cDNA molecular identifiers. The donors were split into four age groups: young (average 16 years), middle-aged (roughly 40), aged (roughly 65) and long-lived (over 75). To avoid experimental bias, donors of different ages were randomly spread across the sequencing lanes. For two donors (one aged 18 to 30 and one aged 80 or older), the study analyzed two additional independent replicas of 1 million unique cDNA reads from the same blood draw.

The research as a whole found: Estimates of total diversity from one million sequenced T cells were regarded as lower bounds and underestimates. Because donor CMV infection status was unknown, age-related changes in expanded clonotypes were potentially confounded. Observed TCR beta diversity per million T cells fell roughly linearly with age, and a significant reduction was already apparent by age roughly 40. Observed TCR beta diversity correlated strongly with the percentage of naive T cells measured by flow cytometry. Since profiling was done on bulk unsorted PBMCs, naive and antigen-experienced compartments could not be conclusively compared. The long-lived group showed more naive CD4+ T cells, fewer expanded clones and increased TCR diversity than the aged group, suggesting age selection.

Libraries were prepared through 5' RACE. TCRdb records Illumina HiSeq 2500 as the sequencer. A second PCR of about 7 to 12 cycles was run with a J-beta primer mix and a sample-barcoded 5' primer. A unique molecular identifier was introduced onto each TCR beta cDNA molecule by a template-switch 5' adaptor carrying 12 random nucleotides. At least 2.5 million CDR3-containing paired-end reads were obtained from each sample. The Mint cDNA synthesis kit, primed by a TRBC-specific oligonucleotide, was used to synthesize first-strand cDNA from all RNA. After uracil-DNA glycosylase treatment, a first 18-cycle PCR used universal primers M1SS and BC2_uni_R on all cDNA. As for how the authors treated the data: Normalization of each sample was performed by random selection of 1 million high-quality reads, each carrying a distinct molecular identifier. Instead of being binned into consensus sequences, reads that shared molecular identifiers were thrown out. MiTCR, set to a Q25 quality threshold and the strictest error-elimination algorithm, was used for CDR3 identification, clonotype clustering and error correction. A nonparametric unseen species model with Euler transformation was used to estimate lower-bound total TCR beta diversity. The public reads were reprocessed in TCRdb via fastp at Q25 and MiXCR, keeping in-frame beta chains. Entries are consolidated by CDR3 protein sequence, retaining the most common genes and DNA. TCRdb's processing, not the study's, gives the V and J calls here. Across this sample there are about 580,000 distinct CDR3 sequences, with around 48% seen only once. Of the sample, about 26% is held by the ten largest clones.

This sequence originates from a man older than 75 in good health. Here the chain combines TRBV5-4 and TRBJ2-7; TRBD1 lines up with 9 middle nucleotides. The sample comprised blood. The sequenced DNA: TGTGCCAGCAGTTTCGGGACAGGGTTCTACGAGCAGTACTTC. Translated, this is CASSFGTGFYEQYF.